This T cell receptor beta chain was identified during a study of neurological immune-mediated disorders. Germline CDR1 is DFQATT and CDR2 is SNEGSKA (reference sequence). The CDR3 is 11 amino acids. This clonotype was counted between two and nine times. cDNA was made by 5'RACE with 10-nucleotide random UMIs. TCRdb fed the 5' RACE reads into MiXCR, producing one record per CDR3 protein. The data contain tens of thousands of distinct CDR3 sequences, roughly 10% of them singletons. Described time point: longitudinal time-point 1 (baseline). Sequencing was done on a sample of PBMCs. This sequence originates from a man aged 30-40 years in good health. The chain links TRBV20-1 to TRBJ2-7, with 7 bases fitting TRBD1. The CDR3 sequence is CRIDRAYEQYF. The CDR3 DNA reads as TGCAGAATTGACAGGGCCTACGAGCAGTACTTC.